This TCR beta chain is from a study of Ad26.COV2.S vaccination and SARS-CoV-2 variants. The study, taken as a whole, reports: TCR breadth and depth estimates may have understated total T cell responses. For non-spike TCRs, breadth in vaccine recipients resembled that in placebo recipients.

Turning to this clone: What it binds is unknown.

Described treatment: some 20 received Ad26.COV2.S at low or high dose, single or two shots; about 5 received placebo; per-sample allocation not given. The samples date from day 63 after the first vaccine or placebo injection. Assay: immunoSEQ multiplex PCR; the TCRdb copy retains only in-frame clones and omits some. The table lists roughly 320,000 clones, 70% to 90% of them singletons, with roughly 2.1% in the top ten. The sequencing used peripheral blood, collected in a trial of Ad26.COV2.S vaccine versus placebo. The clonotype was recovered from a person aged 18-65 years who received the Ad26.COV2.S COVID-19 vaccine or a placebo.

The DNA of the CDR3 is TGTGCCACCAGCAGAGATCTGAAAAGTAGCGGGGGTGTGGATGAGCAGTTCTTC. As protein: CATSRDLKSSGGVDEQFF. The chain uses TRBV15 and TRBJ2-1; 9 nucleotides agree with TRBD2. The CDR3 is made up of 18 amino acids. Germline V gene lookup returns CDR1 LNHNV and CDR2 YYDKDF (reference sequence). Germline trimming cut 0 bases from V and 8 bases from J; bases unmatched to any gene: 14.